This T cell receptor beta chain originates from a study of graft-versus-host responses after intestinal transplantation. Graft samples were processed, releasing intraepithelial and lamina propria lymphocytes. The table came from immunoSEQ multiplex PCR; TCRdb's copy has only in-frame clones and leaves some out. The sample consists of roughly 4,800 clones, approximately 70% of them appearing once. This clone has just a few counts. Germline CDR1 reads MNHNS; CDR2 reads SASEGT. The CDR3 runs 13 residues. V was clipped by 6 bases and J by 3 bases, with 9 bases between them. The receptor's source is a human patient who received an intestinal transplant, so some T cells may come from the graft donor. The gene calls are TRBV6-1 and TRBJ2-1; D possibly corresponds to TRBD1 (5 bases). This sample comprised ileum tissue, obtained 17 days after transplant. The CDR3, as DNA: TGTGCCAGCAGGGGGCAGATCTACAATGAGCAGTTCTTC. Amino acid sequence: CASRGQIYNEQFF.